This paragraph reports one T cell receptor (beta chain). Its antigen is not known. These data are taken from a study of T cell responses to AZD1222 COVID-19 vaccine. Study findings and constraints: Spike as a whole was targeted by vaccine-associated CD4 TCRs, dominant at 160-218 and 743-854. It was only a handful of AZD1222 recipients who were seropositive at baseline. The study reported that nearly half of spike-specific TCRs target unmutated variant regions. Breadth and depth of Spike-specific TCRs rose after two AZD1222 doses.

Sequenced by immunoSEQ multiplex PCR; TCRdb stores in-frame clones only, minus some. The table records 120,000 or so clones, 90% of them present only once. Germline CDR1 is SGHTS and CDR2 is YDEGEE. Trimming removed 5 bases at V and 5 bases at J, with 14 bases between. This CDR3 region has 15 residues. This TCR was sampled from an adult in good health. The J gene is TRBJ1-6, the V gene TRBV5-8, with D possibly being TRBD1 (5 bases). The sample was peripheral blood, taken on day 0 of MenACWY control vaccination. The DNA of the CDR3 is TGTGCCAGCAGGGGGGACCGAATGAATAATTCACCCCTCCACTTT. Its translation: CASRGDRMNNSPLHF.